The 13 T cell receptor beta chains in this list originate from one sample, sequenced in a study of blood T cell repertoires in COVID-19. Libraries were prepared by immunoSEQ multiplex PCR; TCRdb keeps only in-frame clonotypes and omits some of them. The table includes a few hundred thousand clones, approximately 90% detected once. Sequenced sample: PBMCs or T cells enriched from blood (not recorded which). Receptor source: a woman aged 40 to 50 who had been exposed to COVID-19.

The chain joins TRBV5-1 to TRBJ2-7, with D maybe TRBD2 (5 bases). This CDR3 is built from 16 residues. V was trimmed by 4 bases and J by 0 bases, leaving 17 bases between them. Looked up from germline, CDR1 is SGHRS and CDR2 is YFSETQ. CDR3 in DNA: TGCGCCAGCAGCCCCGGCGGGCAGCCAGACTCCTACGAGCAGTACTTC. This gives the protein CASSPGGQPDSYEQYF.

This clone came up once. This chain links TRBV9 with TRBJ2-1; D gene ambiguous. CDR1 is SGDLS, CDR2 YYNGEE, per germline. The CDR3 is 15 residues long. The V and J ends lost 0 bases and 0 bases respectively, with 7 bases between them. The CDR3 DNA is TGTGCCAGCAGCGTAGCCGCTAGCTCCTACAATGAGCAGTTCTTC. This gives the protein CASSVAASSYNEQFF.

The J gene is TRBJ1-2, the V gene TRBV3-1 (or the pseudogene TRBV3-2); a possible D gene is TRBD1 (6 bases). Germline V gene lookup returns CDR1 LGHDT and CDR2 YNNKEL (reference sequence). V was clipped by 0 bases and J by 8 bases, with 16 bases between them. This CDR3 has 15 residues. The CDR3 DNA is TGTGCCAGCAGCCAAGAAGGTCGGCAGGGGTTAGGCTACACCTTC. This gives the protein CASSQEGRQGLGYTF.

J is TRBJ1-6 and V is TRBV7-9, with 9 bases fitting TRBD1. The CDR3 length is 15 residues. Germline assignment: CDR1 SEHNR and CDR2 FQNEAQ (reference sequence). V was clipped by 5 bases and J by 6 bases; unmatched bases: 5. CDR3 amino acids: CASSQSGQGNSPLHF. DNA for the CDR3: TGTGCCAGCAGCCAGTCGGGACAGGGTAATTCACCCCTCCACTTT. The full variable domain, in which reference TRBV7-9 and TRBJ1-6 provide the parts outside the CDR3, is DTGVSQNPRHKITKRGQNVTFRCDPISEHNRLYWYRQTLGQGPEFLTYFQNEAQLEKSRLLSDRFSAERPKGSFSTLEIQRTEQGDSAMYLCASSQSGQGNSPLHFGNGTRLTVT.

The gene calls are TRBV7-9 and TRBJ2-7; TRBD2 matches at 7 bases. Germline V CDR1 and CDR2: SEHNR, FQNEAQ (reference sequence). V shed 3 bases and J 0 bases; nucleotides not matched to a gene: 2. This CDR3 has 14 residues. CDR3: CASSFRTSSYEQYF. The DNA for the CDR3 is TGTGCCAGCAGCTTCCGGACTAGCTCCTACGAGCAGTACTTC.

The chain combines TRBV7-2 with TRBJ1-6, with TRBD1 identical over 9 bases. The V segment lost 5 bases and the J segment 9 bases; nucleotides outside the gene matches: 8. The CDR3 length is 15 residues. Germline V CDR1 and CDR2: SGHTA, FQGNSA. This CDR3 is CASSPPGQGVSPLHF. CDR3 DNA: TGTGCCAGCAGCCCCCCGGGACAGGGTGTTTCACCCCTCCACTTT.

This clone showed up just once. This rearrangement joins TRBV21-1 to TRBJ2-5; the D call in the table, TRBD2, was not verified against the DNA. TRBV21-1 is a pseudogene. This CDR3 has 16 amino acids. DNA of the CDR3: TGTGCCAGCAGCAAGAAGGCGGGAGACTTAATATGGGCCCAGTACTTC. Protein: CASSKKAGDLIWAQYF.

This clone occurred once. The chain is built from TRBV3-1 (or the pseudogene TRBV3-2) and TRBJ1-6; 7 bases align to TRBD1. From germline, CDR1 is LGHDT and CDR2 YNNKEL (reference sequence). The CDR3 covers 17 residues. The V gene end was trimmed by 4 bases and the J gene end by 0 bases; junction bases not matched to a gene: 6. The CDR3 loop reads CASSRDSWSSYNSPLHF. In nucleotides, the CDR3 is TGTGCCAGCAGCCGGGACAGCTGGAGCTCCTATAATTCACCCCTCCACTTT.

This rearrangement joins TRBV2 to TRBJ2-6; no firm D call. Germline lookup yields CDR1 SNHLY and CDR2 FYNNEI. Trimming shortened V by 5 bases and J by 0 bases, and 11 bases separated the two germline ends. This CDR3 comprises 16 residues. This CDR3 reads CASSTRPISGANVLTF. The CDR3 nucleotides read TGTGCCAGCAGTACCAGGCCCATCTCTGGGGCCAACGTCCTGACTTTC.

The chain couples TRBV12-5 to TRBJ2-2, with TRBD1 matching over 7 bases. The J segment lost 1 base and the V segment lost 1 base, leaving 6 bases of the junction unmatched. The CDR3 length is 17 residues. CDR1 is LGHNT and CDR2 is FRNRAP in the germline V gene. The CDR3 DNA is TGTGCTAGTGGTTTGGGAATAGGGGGCAAGAACACCGGGGAGCTGTTTTTT. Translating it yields CASGLGIGGKNTGELFF.

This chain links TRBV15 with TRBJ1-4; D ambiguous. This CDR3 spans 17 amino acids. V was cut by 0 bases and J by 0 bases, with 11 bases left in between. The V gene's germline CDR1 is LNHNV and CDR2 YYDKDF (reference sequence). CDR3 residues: CATSRDRVGATNEKLFF. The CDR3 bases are TGTGCCACCAGCAGAGATCGGGTGGGAGCAACTAATGAAAAACTGTTTTTT. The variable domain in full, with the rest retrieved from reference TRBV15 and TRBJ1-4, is DAMVIQNPRYQVTQFGKPVTLSCSQTLNHNVMYWYQQKSSQAPKLLFHYYDKDFNNEADTPDNFQSRRPNTSFCFLDIRSPGLGDTAMYLCATSRDRVGATNEKLFFGSGTQLSVL.

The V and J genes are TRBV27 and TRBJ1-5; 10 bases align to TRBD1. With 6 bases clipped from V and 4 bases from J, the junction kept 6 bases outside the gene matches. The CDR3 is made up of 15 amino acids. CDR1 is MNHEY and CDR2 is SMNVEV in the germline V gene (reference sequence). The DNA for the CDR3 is TGTGCCAGCAGGGGACAGGGGTTTCGGAATCAGCCCCAGCATTTT. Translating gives CASRGQGFRNQPQHF.

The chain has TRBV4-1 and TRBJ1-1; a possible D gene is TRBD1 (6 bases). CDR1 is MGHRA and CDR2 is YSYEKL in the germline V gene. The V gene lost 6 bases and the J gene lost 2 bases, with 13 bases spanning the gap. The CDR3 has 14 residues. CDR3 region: CASSPTGSNTEAFF. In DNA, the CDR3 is TGCGCCAGCAGTCCGACAGGTTCTAACACTGAAGCTTTCTTT.